This TCR beta chain appears in the sequencing data of a study of shared clonotypes between healthy human individuals. As for the study in general: A donor's plate count was three for CD4 naive and three for CD4 memory; CD8 naive had two and CD8 memory one.

Germline V gene sequence: CDR1 MNHEY, CDR2 SMNVEV (reference sequence). The CDR3 contains 13 residues. J was trimmed by 3 bases and V by 5 bases; bases with no gene match: 3. Measured with immunoSEQ multiplex PCR; TCRdb has only the in-frame clones, and not every one. The sample holds some 900,000 clones, approximately 80% seen once. This clonotype was obtained from a young man in good health. The chain joins TRBV27 to TRBJ2-7; TRBD1 matches 8 bases. Source material: memory CD4+ T cells sorted from blood. As for subset: CD45RA-negative fraction. The CDR3 protein is CASSQDRGYEQYF. DNA for the CDR3: TGTGCCAGCAGTCAAGACAGGGGCTACGAGCAGTACTTC.